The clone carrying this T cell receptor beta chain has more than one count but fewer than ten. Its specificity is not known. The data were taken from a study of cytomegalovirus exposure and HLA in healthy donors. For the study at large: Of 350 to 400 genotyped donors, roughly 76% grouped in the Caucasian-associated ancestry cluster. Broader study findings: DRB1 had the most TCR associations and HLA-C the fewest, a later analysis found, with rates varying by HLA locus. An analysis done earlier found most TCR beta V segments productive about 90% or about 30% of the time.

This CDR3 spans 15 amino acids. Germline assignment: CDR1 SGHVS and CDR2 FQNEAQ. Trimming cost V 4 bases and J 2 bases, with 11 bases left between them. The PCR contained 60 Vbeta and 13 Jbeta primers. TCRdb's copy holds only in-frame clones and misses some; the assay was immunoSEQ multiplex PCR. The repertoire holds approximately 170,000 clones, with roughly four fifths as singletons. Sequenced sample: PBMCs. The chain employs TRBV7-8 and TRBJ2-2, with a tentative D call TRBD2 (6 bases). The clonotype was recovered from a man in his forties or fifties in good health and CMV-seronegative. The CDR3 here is CASSWGLINTGELFF. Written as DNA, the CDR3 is TGTGCCAGCAGCTGGGGACTGATAAACACCGGGGAGCTGTTTTTT.